These 15 T cell receptor beta chains share one sample of origin, sequenced in a study of shared clonotypes between healthy human individuals. Repertoires were generated with immunoSEQ multiplex PCR, while TCRdb's copy carries only in-frame clones and drops some. The profile covers about 100,000 clones, with around 68% appearing a single time and almost 25% taken by the ten largest. The sequenced sample was memory CD8+ T cells sorted from blood. Indicated subset: CD45RO+ cells pooled with CCR7-negative TemRA cells. The receptors shown here come from a woman aged 25 to 39 in good health.

The chain combines TRBV11-2 with TRBJ2-7; weak D call: TRBD2 (6 bases). The CDR3 covers 14 residues. CDR1 is SGHAT, CDR2 FQNNGV, per germline. V was trimmed by 5 bases and J by 2 bases, leaving 13 bases between them. This CDR3 is CASSPRRGTYEQYF. CDR3 nucleotide sequence: TGTGCCAGCAGCCCGCGGCGGGGAACCTACGAGCAGTACTTC.

The rearrangement links TRBV7-3 to TRBJ2-1; possible D gene TRBD2, 5 bases. Germline V lookup: CDR1 SGHTA, CDR2 FQGTGA. This CDR3 contains 15 residues. With 5 bases removed from V and 1 base from J, the gap between germline ends came to 12 bases. The CDR3 nucleotides are TGTGCCAGCAGCGAAAGCGGATATTCCTACAATGAGCAGTTCTTC. Translated, it gives CASSESGYSYNEQFF.

This sequence joins TRBV2 and TRBJ2-1; unclear D gene. With 4 bases removed from V and 9 bases from J, the gap between germline ends came to 7 bases. Germline V gives CDR1 SNHLY, CDR2 FYNNEI. The CDR3 is 11 residues long. The CDR3 coding sequence is TGTGCCAGCAGTGTGATGATTGAGCAGTTCTTC. Residues: CASSVMIEQFF.

The V gene is TRBV29-1, the J gene TRBJ2-7, with a weak D call TRBD1 (6 bases). CDR1 and CDR2 (germline): SQVTM, ANQGSEA. The ends were cut back, 5 bases at V and 2 bases at J, with 10 bases in the middle. This CDR3 region has 12 residues. The chain's CDR3 is CSVTAGAYEQYF. The CDR3 DNA reads as TGCAGCGTTACGGCAGGGGCCTACGAGCAGTACTTC.

The chain uses TRBV19 and TRBJ2-7; 7 bases are a match to TRBD1. The V and J ends lost 7 bases and 3 bases, in that order; junction bases with no gene match: 9. The CDR3 runs to 14 residues. Per germline, CDR1 LNHDA and CDR2 SQIVND (reference sequence). CDR3 amino acids: CASTPGQNNYEQYF. In nucleotides, the CDR3 is TGTGCCAGTACCCCGGGACAGAACAACTACGAGCAGTACTTC.

This clone was observed a few times. The J gene is TRBJ1-1, the V gene TRBV19; D gene ambiguous. The CDR3 contains 13 residues. Trimming stripped 7 bases from V and 4 bases from J, with 13 bases between. Germline values: CDR1 LNHDA, CDR2 SQIVND (reference sequence). This CDR3 reads CASKFGYGTEAFF. For the CDR3, the DNA is TGTGCCAGTAAATTTGGTTACGGCACTGAAGCTTTCTTT.

This chain links TRBV7-9 with TRBJ1-1; D unclear. This CDR3 comprises 14 residues. V lost 5 bases to trimming and J lost 1 base, with 11 bases between them. Per germline, CDR1 SEHNR and CDR2 FQNEAQ (reference sequence). CDR3 sequence reads: CASSPARENTEAFF. The CDR3 DNA follows: TGTGCCAGCAGCCCCGCTCGGGAGAACACTGAAGCTTTCTTT.

The V call is TRBV11-2, the J call TRBJ2-1, with TRBD2 identical over 11 bases. CDR3 length: 17 residues. Germline V CDR1 and CDR2: SGHAT, FQNNGV. Trimming cost V 1 base and J 6 bases; bases outside gene matches: 8. CDR3 bases: TGTGCCAGCAGCTTAGGGGAGGGACTAGCGGAAACCAATGAGCAGTTCTTC. Protein: CASSLGEGLAETNEQFF.

V usage is TRBV5-4 and J usage is TRBJ2-1, with 8 bases identical to TRBD2. The germline V gene has CDR1 SGHNT and CDR2 YYREEE (reference sequence). V shed 4 bases and J 2 bases; nucleotides not matched to a gene: 11. The CDR3 totals 17 residues. CDR3 bases: TGTGCCAGCAGCGCGGGTCGGGCGGGAGGCCCCTACAATGAGCAGTTCTTC. The encoded protein is CASSAGRAGGPYNEQFF.

The genes are TRBV11-2 and TRBJ2-3, with TRBD2 matching 14 bases. CDR3 size: 19 residues. Germline V gene data show CDR1 as SGHAT and CDR2 as FQNNGV. V was pared by 4 bases and J by 5 bases, with 14 bases of the junction left unmatched. The CDR3 nucleotides read TGTGCCAGCAGCTCCCACCTGAGACTAGCGGGAGGGGTGGGAGATACGCAGTATTTT. Translation: CASSSHLRLAGGVGDTQYF.

On this clone itself: Other DNA sequences of this sample code for an identical CDR3. This rearrangement joins TRBV5-1 to TRBJ2-1; D is undetermined. The CDR3 has 15 amino acids. Germline CDR1 reads SGHRS; CDR2 reads YFSETQ. V lost 3 bases, J lost 0 bases, and 10 bases lay in between. The CDR3 spells CASSSDTSSYNEQFF. The CDR3 DNA reads as TGCGCCAGCAGCTCTGACACAAGCTCCTACAATGAGCAGTTCTTC.

This clone was found once. This same CDR3 is encoded by further DNA sequences in the sample. The V and J genes are TRBV11-3 and TRBJ2-1; 9 bases agree with TRBD2. This CDR3 has 15 amino acids. The J segment lost 6 bases and the V segment lost 0 bases, leaving 3 bases of the junction unmatched. CDR1 is SGHNT, CDR2 YENEEA, per germline. This chain's CDR3 is CASSLDSGSTNEQFF. As DNA, the CDR3 is TGTGCCAGCAGCTTAGATAGCGGGAGTACCAATGAGCAGTTCTTC.

V usage is TRBV27 and J usage is TRBJ2-7, with 13 bases lining up with TRBD2. The V and J ends lost 5 bases and 11 bases, in that order; junction bases with no gene match: 9. CDR1 and CDR2 from the germline V gene are MNHEY and SMNVEV (reference sequence). The CDR3 runs to 14 residues. The CDR3 nucleotides read TGTGCCAGCAGTCCCGGACTAGCGGGAGCCTCGGAGTACTTC. Translating it yields CASSPGLAGASEYF.

The chain has TRBV5-1 and TRBJ2-7; TRBD2 might be the D (5 bases). This CDR3 is built from 15 residues. Trimming removed 4 bases at V and 4 bases at J, with 18 bases between. Germline V gene sequence: CDR1 SGHRS, CDR2 YFSETQ. CDR3 sequence reads: CASSARASSVYEQYF. DNA of the CDR3: TGCGCCAGCAGCGCGAGGGCTAGCTCGGTGTACGAGCAGTACTTC.

The gene calls are TRBV7-9 and TRBJ2-3; D tentatively fits TRBD1 or TRBD2 (5 bases each). The CDR3 covers 16 residues. Trimming pared 0 bases from V and 2 bases from J, leaving 12 bases between. CDR1 and CDR2 (germline): SEHNR, FQNEAQ (reference sequence). CDR3 nucleotides: TGTGCCAGCAGCTTAGCTGGCCGGGACCACACAGATACGCAGTATTTT. Residues: CASSLAGRDHTDTQYF.